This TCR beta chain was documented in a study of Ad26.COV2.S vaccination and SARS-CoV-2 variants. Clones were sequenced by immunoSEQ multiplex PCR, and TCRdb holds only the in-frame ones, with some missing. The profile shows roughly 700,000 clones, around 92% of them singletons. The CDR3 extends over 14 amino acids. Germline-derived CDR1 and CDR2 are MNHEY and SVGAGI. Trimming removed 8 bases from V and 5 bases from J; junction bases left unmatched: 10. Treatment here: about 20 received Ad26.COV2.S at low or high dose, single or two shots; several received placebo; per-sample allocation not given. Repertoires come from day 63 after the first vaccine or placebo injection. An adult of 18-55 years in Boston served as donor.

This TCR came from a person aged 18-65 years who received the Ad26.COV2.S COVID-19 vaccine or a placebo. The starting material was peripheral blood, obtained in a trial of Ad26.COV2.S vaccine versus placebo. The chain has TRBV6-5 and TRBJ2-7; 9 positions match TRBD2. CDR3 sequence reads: CASGVAGGRDEQYF. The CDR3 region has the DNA TGTGCCAGCGGAGTGGCGGGAGGGAGGGACGAGCAGTACTTC.